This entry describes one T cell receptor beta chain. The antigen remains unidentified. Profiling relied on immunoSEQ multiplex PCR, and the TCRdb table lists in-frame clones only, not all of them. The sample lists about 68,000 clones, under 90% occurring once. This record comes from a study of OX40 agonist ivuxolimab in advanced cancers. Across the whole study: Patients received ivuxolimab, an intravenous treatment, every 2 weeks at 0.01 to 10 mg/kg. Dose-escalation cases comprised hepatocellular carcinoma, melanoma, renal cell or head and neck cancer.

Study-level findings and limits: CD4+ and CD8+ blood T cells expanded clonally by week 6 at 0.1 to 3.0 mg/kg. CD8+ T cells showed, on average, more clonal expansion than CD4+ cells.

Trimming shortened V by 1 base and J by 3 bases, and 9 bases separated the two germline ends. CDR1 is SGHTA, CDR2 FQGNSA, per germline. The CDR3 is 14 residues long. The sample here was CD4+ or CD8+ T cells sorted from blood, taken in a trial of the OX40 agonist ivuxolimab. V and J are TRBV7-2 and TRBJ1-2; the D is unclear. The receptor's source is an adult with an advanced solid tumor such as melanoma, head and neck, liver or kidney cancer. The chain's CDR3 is CASSLGGSDYGYTF. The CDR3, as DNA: TGTGCCAGCAGCTTAGGGGGATCGGACTATGGCTACACCTTC.